What follows describes a single T cell receptor (beta chain). The antigen remains undetermined. Sequenced by immunoSEQ multiplex PCR; TCRdb stores in-frame clones only, minus some. The sample lists some 13,000 clones; about 83% were seen once. This CDR3 comprises 16 residues. The germline V gene encodes CDR1 SGHAT and CDR2 FQNNGV. V gave up 4 bases and J gave up 1 base, with 15 bases separating them. This entry belongs to a study of graft-versus-host responses after intestinal transplantation. Study overall: All recipients were transplanted with multivisceral, liver-intestinal, or isolated intestinal grafts. Recipients across the board were started on anti-thymocyte globulin induction, then kept on tacrolimus and steroids for 2 to 4 years.

General study results and limits: Allograft clonal ratios (graft-versus-host to host-versus-graft) were high in patients who had graft-donor T cell macrochimerism.

The chain couples TRBV11-2 to TRBJ2-3; unclear D gene. The sequences come from PBMCs, collected just under 130 days after transplant. This sequence was found in a human patient who received an intestinal transplant, so some T cells may come from the graft donor. CDR3 amino acids: CASSSLGRSRTDTQYF. CDR3 coding DNA: TGTGCCAGCAGCTCCCTCGGGCGGTCACGCACAGATACGCAGTATTTT.